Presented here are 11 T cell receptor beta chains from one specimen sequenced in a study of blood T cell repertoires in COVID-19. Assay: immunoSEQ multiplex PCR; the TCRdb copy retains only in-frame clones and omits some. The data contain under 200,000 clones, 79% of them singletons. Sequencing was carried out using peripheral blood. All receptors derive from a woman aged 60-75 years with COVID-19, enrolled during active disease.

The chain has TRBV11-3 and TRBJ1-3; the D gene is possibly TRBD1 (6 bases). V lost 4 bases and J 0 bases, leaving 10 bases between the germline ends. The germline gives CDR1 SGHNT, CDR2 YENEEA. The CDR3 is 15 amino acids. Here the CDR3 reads CASSSDSGSGNTIYF. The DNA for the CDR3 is TGTGCCAGCAGCTCGGACAGTGGCTCTGGAAACACCATATATTTT.

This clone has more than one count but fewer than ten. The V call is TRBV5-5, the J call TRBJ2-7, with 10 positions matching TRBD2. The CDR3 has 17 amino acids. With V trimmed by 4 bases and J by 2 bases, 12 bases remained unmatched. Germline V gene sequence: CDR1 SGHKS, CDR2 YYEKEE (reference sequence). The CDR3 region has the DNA TGTGCCAGCAGCCTGCTCCCCCTAGCGGGAGATACCTACGAGCAGTACTTC. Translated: CASSLLPLAGDTYEQYF. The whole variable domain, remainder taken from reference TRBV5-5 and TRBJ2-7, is DAGVTQSPTHLIKTRGQQVTLRCSPISGHKSVSWYQQVLGQGPQFIFQYYEKEERGRGNFPDRFSARQFPNYSSELNVNALLLGDSALYLCASSLLPLAGDTYEQYFGPGTRLTVT.

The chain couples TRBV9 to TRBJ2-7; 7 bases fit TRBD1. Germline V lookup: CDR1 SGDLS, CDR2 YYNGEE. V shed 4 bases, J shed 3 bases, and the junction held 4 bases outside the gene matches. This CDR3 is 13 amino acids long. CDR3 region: CASSPGQVYEQYF. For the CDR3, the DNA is TGTGCCAGCAGCCCTGGACAGGTCTACGAGCAGTACTTC.

This CDR3 is CASSPGQFNSGNTIYF. Here the CDR3 DNA reads TGTGCCAGCTCACCTGGACAGTTTAACTCTGGAAACACCATATATTTT. The chain uses TRBV18 and TRBJ1-3, with D perhaps TRBD1 (6 bases). V shed 3 bases and J shed 0 bases, with 12 bases lying between them. The germline gives CDR1 KGHSH, CDR2 LQKENI. The CDR3 covers 16 residues.

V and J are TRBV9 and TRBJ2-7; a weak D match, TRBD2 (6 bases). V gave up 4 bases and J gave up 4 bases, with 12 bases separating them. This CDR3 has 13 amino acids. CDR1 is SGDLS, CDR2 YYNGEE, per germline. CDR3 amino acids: CASSRDSEYEQYF. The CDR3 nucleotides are TGTGCCAGCAGCCGGGACTCCGAATACGAGCAGTACTTC.

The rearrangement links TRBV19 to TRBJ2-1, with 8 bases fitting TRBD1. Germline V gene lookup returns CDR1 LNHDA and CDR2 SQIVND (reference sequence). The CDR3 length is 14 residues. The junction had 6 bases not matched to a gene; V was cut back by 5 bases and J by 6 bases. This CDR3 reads CASSSRQGINEQFF. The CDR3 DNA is TGTGCCAGTAGTTCCCGACAGGGGATCAATGAGCAGTTCTTC.

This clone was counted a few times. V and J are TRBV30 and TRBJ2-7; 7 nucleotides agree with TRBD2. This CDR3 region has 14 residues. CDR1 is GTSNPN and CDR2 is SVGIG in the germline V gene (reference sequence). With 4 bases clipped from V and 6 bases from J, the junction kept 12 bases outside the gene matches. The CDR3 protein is CAWIVRGDAREQYF. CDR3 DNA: TGTGCCTGGATCGTACGGGGGGATGCGCGCGAGCAGTACTTC.

The CDR3 DNA reads TGTGCCAGCAGCAAAACTAGCGGGTCTAGCACAGATACGCAGTATTTT. Its translation: CASSKTSGSSTDTQYF. V is TRBV11-1 and J is TRBJ2-3, with 9 bases lining up with TRBD2. This CDR3 contains 16 residues. Trimming cost V 5 bases and J 0 bases; bases outside gene matches: 6. The germline CDR1 and CDR2 sequences are SGHAT and FQDESV (reference sequence). The whole variable domain, remainder taken from reference TRBV11-1 and TRBJ2-3, is EAEVAQSPRYKITEKSQAVAFWCDPISGHATLYWYRQILGQGPELLVQFQDESVVDDSQLPKDRFSAERLKGVDSTLKIQPAELGDSAMYLCASSKTSGSSTDTQYFGPGTRLTVL.

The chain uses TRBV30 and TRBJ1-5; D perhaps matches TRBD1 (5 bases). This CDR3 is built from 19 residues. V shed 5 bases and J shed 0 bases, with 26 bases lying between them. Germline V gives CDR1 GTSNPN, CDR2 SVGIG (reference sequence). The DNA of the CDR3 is TGTGCCTGGTCGGCCGACGCCTCGTGGGGCATTTATAGCAATCAGCCCCAGCATTTT. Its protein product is CAWSADASWGIYSNQPQHF.

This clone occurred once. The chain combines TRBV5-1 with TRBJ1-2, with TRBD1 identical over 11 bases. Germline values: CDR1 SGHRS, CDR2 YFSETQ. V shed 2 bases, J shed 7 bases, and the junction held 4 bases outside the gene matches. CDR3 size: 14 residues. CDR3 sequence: CASSLGQGAVGYTF. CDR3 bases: TGCGCCAGCAGCTTAGGACAGGGGGCGGTTGGCTACACCTTC.

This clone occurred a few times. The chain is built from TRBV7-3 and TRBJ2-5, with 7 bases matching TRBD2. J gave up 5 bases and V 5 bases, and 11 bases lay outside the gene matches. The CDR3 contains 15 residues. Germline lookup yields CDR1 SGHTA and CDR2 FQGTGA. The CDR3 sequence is CASSPGLGGRETQYF. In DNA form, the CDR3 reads TGTGCCAGCAGCCCTGGCCTGGGGGGGAGGGAGACCCAGTACTTC.